Listed below are T cell receptor beta chains from one sample, sequenced in a study of a mutant IDH1 vaccine in newly diagnosed glioma. The protocol was immunoSEQ multiplex PCR, while the TCRdb copy is restricted to in-frame clones and leaves out a portion. The sample includes about 69,000 clones, about 86% of them seen just once. Here the sequenced sample was PBMCs, taken from a glioma patient treated with radiotherapy, temozolomide or both. Receptor source: a man in his thirties or forties with glioma. Both conserved end residues are part of each CDR3. The D gene is left open where the match is weak. Rows give clone size only sometimes, using once, few, many, or a class for an expanded clone.

V gene	D gene	J gene	clone size	CDR3 protein	CDR3 DNA
TRBV7-2	TRBD1	TRBJ2-5	.	CASRRTGGDETQYF	TGTGCCAGCAGACGGACAGGGGGCGACGAGACCCAGTACTTC
TRBV19	TRBD2	TRBJ2-1	.	CASGGSYNEQFF	TGTGCCAGCGGGGGGTCCTACAATGAGCAGTTCTTC
TRBV7-9	.	TRBJ1-1	once	CASSWGNTEAFF	TGTGCCAGCAGCTGGGGAAACACTGAAGCTTTCTTT
TRBV7-8	.	TRBJ1-1	once	CASSFGPNTEAFF	TGTGCCAGCAGCTTCGGACCGAACACTGAAGCTTTCTTT
TRBV6-6	.	TRBJ2-2	.	CASRPRDGDTGELFF	TGTGCCAGCAGACCCCGGGACGGGGACACCGGGGAGCTGTTTTTT
TRBV2	.	TRBJ2-7	.	CASSPWVLGGEQYF	TGTGCCAGCAGCCCGTGGGTCCTGGGGGGCGAGCAGTACTTC
TRBV5-6	.	TRBJ1-1	.	CASSLADAGIVNTEAFF	TGTGCCAGCAGCTTGGCCGACGCAGGGATAGTGAACACTGAAGCTTTCTTT
TRBV6-5	.	TRBJ1-2	.	CASSSVWAELNYGYTF	TGTGCCAGCAGTTCGGTTTGGGCAGAACTTAACTATGGCTACACCTTC
TRBV16	.	TRBJ2-3	.	CASSQSGSTDTQYF	TGTGCCAGCAGCCAATCGGGGAGCACAGATACGCAGTATTTT
TRBV5-1	.	TRBJ1-4	.	CASSSEGGTSKLFF	TGCGCCAGCAGTTCCGAGGGGGGCACTAGCAAACTGTTTTTT
TRBV11-2	TRBD2	TRBJ2-1	.	CASSLTLAGGFYNEQFF	TGTGCCAGCAGCCTGACACTAGCGGGGGGGTTCTACAATGAGCAGTTCTTC
TRBV28	.	TRBJ2-3	.	CASKGEDTQYF	TGTGCCAGCAAGGGAGAAGATACGCAGTATTTT
TRBV6-5	.	TRBJ1-2	.	CASSYSGGGGDGYTF	TGTGCCAGCAGTTACTCAGGTGGGGGGGGCGATGGCTACACCTTC
TRBV9	TRBD1	TRBJ2-1	.	CASSSPSGQVYNEQFF	TGTGCCAGCAGCTCCCCGTCGGGACAGGTCTACAATGAGCAGTTCTTC
TRBV28	.	TRBJ1-3	.	CASFSGNTIYF	TGTGCCAGCTTTTCTGGAAACACCATATATTTT
TRBV2	.	TRBJ2-2	few	CASKQGPGELFF	TGTGCCAGCAAGCAGGGACCCGGGGAGCTGTTTTTT
TRBV4-2	TRBD1	TRBJ1-3	.	CASSLSGQGTKGSGNTIYF	TGTGCCAGCAGCCTCTCGGGACAGGGGACTAAGGGCTCTGGAAACACCATATATTTT
TRBV2	.	TRBJ2-7	.	CASSESTDSTYEQYF	TGTGCCAGCAGTGAGTCGACAGATTCCACCTACGAGCAGTACTTC
TRBV14	.	TRBJ2-5	.	CASSQGTRGETQYF	TGTGCCAGCAGCCAAGGGACCCGCGGCGAGACCCAGTACTTC
TRBV28	.	TRBJ1-5	.	CASSFSGSNQPQHF	TGTGCCAGCAGTTTTTCGGGTAGCAATCAGCCCCAGCATTTT